The 8 T cell receptor beta chains presented below share a single source sample, sequenced in a study of PD-L1 blockade in urothelial cancer. Libraries were prepared by immunoSEQ multiplex PCR; TCRdb keeps only in-frame clonotypes and omits some of them. The table lists 35,000 to 45,000 clones, 85% to 90% of them singletons. The sequencing used PBMCs, collected around atezolizumab (anti-PD-L1) treatment. All receptors come from a woman aged 60-75 years with urothelial cancer.

The J gene is TRBJ2-1, the V gene TRBV10-3; the match to TRBD2 covers 11 bases. CDR3 length equals 14 residues. The germline CDR1 and CDR2 sequences are ENHRY and SYGVKD. V lost 4 bases, J lost 4 bases, and 0 bases stayed unmatched. The CDR3 region has the DNA TGTGCCATCAGTGGGACTAGCGGGTACAATGAGCAGTTCTTC. Residues: CAISGTSGYNEQFF.

The chain is built from TRBV4-3 and TRBJ2-1, with 12 bases identical to TRBD2. The J segment lost 10 bases and the V segment lost 0 bases, leaving 10 bases of the junction unmatched. Germline V gives CDR1 LGHNA, CDR2 YSLEER. This CDR3 spans 17 amino acids. The CDR3 region has the DNA TGCGCCAGCAGCCAAGATCCCCCTAGCGGGGGGGCCTGGGAGCAGTTCTTC. It translates to CASSQDPPSGGAWEQFF.

V usage is TRBV2 and J usage is TRBJ2-7; 11 positions agree with TRBD1. The V gene's germline CDR1 is SNHLY and CDR2 FYNNEI. Unmatched junction bases numbered 4, after V lost 6 bases and J lost 6 bases. The CDR3 is made up of 13 amino acids. The CDR3 DNA reads as TGTGCCAGCAGAGGGACAGGGGGAGGCGAGCAGTACTTC. Residues: CASRGTGGGEQYF.

This chain joins TRBV18 and TRBJ2-5, with 7 positions matching TRBD2. The CDR3 consists of 16 residues. Germline-derived CDR1 and CDR2 are KGHSH and LQKENI. With 0 bases clipped from V and 4 bases from J, the junction kept 8 bases outside the gene matches. CDR3 sequence reads: CASSPPGSGGRETQYF. Written as DNA, the CDR3 is TGTGCCAGCTCACCACCGGGGTCGGGGGGACGAGAGACCCAGTACTTC.

The rearrangement uses TRBV18 and TRBJ1-1, with 7 positions matching TRBD1. CDR3 size: 14 residues. V lost 8 bases to trimming and J lost 4 bases; unmatched junction nucleotides: 10. Germline V gives CDR1 KGHSH, CDR2 LQKENI. The CDR3 region is CASGEVRGRTEAFF. The DNA for the CDR3 is TGTGCCAGCGGAGAAGTGAGGGGGCGCACTGAAGCTTTCTTT.

The rearrangement links TRBV4-1 to TRBJ1-4, with D possibly matching TRBD1 (5 bases). The CDR3 sequence is 17 residues long. Germline CDR1 is MGHRA and CDR2 is YSYEKL. The V gene lost 4 bases and the J gene lost 1 base, with 16 bases spanning the gap. The chain's CDR3 is CASSPGPTQGTNEKLFF. The CDR3 DNA reads as TGCGCCAGCAGCCCCGGCCCTACTCAGGGAACTAATGAAAAACTGTTTTTT.

The V gene is TRBV28, the J gene TRBJ2-3, with unresolved D. This CDR3 comprises 13 residues. The germline V gene encodes CDR1 MDHEN and CDR2 SYDVKM. V was trimmed by 3 bases and J by 6 bases, leaving 10 bases between them. The CDR3 DNA follows: TGTGCCAGCAGTTTCCCTCCTTCTGATACGCAGTATTTT. Amino acids: CASSFPPSDTQYF.

The chain links TRBV7-9 to TRBJ2-6, with D unresolved. Germline lookup yields CDR1 SEHNR and CDR2 FQNEAQ (reference sequence). This CDR3 spans 15 amino acids. Between the trimmed V and J ends, which lost 0 bases and 1 base, there was a span of 4 bases. CDR3 amino acids: CASSLAGSGANVLTF. CDR3 bases: TGTGCCAGCAGCTTAGCCGGGTCTGGGGCCAACGTCCTGACTTTC. The variable domain in full, with the rest retrieved from reference TRBV7-9 and TRBJ2-6, is DTGVSQNPRHKITKRGQNVTFRCDPISEHNRLYWYRQTLGQGPEFLTYFQNEAQLEKSRLLSDRFSAERPKGSFSTLEIQRTEQGDSAMYLCASSLAGSGANVLTFGAGSRLTVL.